Below are 15 T cell receptor beta chains sequenced from a single sample in a study of sequential checkpoint blockade in melanoma. Described treatment: randomized to nivolumab then ipilimumab (arm A) or the reverse (arm B). The data were produced by immunoSEQ multiplex PCR, yet TCRdb's version contains in-frame clones alone and is incomplete. Among about 20,000 clones listed, 65% to 90% were seen once. Sequencing was performed on CD8+ T cells sorted from blood (inferred from file names), taken from a patient given nivolumab and ipilimumab in sequence. Receptors originate from a human donor with melanoma.

J is TRBJ2-1 and V is TRBV9; 9 bases fit TRBD2. The junction had 5 bases not matched to a gene; V was cut back by 0 bases and J by 7 bases. The CDR3 runs to 15 residues. Germline CDR1 is SGDLS and CDR2 is YYNGEE. The CDR3 nucleotides are TGTGCCAGCAGCGTAGGGATTAGCGGGGGTAATGAGCAGTTCTTC. This gives the protein CASSVGISGGNEQFF.

The chain uses TRBV27 and TRBJ1-6; D may be TRBD1 (6 bases). This CDR3 is 13 amino acids long. Germline V lookup: CDR1 MNHEY, CDR2 SMNVEV (reference sequence). The ends were cut back, 3 bases at V and 10 bases at J, with 10 bases in the middle. CDR3 nucleotide sequence: TGTGCCAGCAGTTTTGGACAGAGGTCACCCCTCCACTTT. Protein sequence: CASSFGQRSPLHF.

The V gene is TRBV5-1, the J gene TRBJ2-7; weak D call: TRBD1 (6 bases). The ends were cut back, 0 bases at V and 3 bases at J, with 16 bases in the middle. The CDR3 covers 16 residues. In germline, CDR1 is SGHRS, CDR2 YFSETQ. The DNA of the CDR3 is TGCGCCAGCAGCTTGGACTCCACAGGGTTCTTCTACGAGCAGTACTTC. This sequence encodes CASSLDSTGFFYEQYF.

The J gene is TRBJ2-5, the V gene TRBV19, with TRBD1 as a possible D gene (6 bases). Germline assignment: CDR1 LNHDA and CDR2 SQIVND (reference sequence). V gave up 3 bases and J gave up 5 bases, with 13 bases separating them. The CDR3 sequence is 14 residues long. For the CDR3, the DNA is TGTGCCAGTAGTATGTTGCCAAGGGGGGAGACCCAGTACTTC. Translating gives CASSMLPRGETQYF.

The rearrangement joins TRBV7-8 to TRBJ1-2; 8 bases agree with TRBD1. Germline assignment: CDR1 SGHVS and CDR2 FQNEAQ. V lost 5 bases, J lost 8 bases, and 13 bases stayed unmatched. There are 15 residues in the CDR3. In DNA, the CDR3 is TGTGCCAGCAGCGGTGACAGGGGAAATTGGAGGGGCTACACCTTC. Amino acids: CASSGDRGNWRGYTF. The variable domain in full, with the rest retrieved from reference TRBV7-8 and TRBJ1-2, is GAGVSQSPRYKVAKRGQDVALRCDPISGHVSLFWYQQALGQGPEFLTYFQNEAQLDKSGLPSDRFFAERPEGSVSTLKIQRTQQEDSAVYLCASSGDRGNWRGYTFGSGTRLTVV.

The chain carries TRBV28 and TRBJ1-4, with TRBD1 matching 11 bases. V lost 3 bases, J lost 6 bases, and 3 bases stayed unmatched. The CDR3 is 15 residues long. Germline lookup yields CDR1 MDHEN and CDR2 SYDVKM. CDR3 in DNA: TGTGCCAGCAGTTTTCCGGGACAGGGGGATGAAAAACTGTTTTTT. This codes for CASSFPGQGDEKLFF.

The V call is TRBV6-6, the J call TRBJ1-6; a possible D gene is TRBD1 (6 bases). Germline V gives CDR1 MNHNY, CDR2 SVGAGI (reference sequence). V lost 10 bases and J lost 0, with 13 bases in between. The CDR3 runs to 15 residues. This CDR3 reads CATRQDGSYNSPLHF. The CDR3 DNA sequence: TGTGCCACCAGACAGGACGGCTCCTATAATTCACCCCTCCACTTT.

The chain couples TRBV5-4 to TRBJ1-4, with 7 positions matching TRBD1. Germline V CDR1 and CDR2: SGHNT, YYREEE (reference sequence). The CDR3 consists of 16 residues. Trimming removed 4 bases from V and 7 bases from J; junction bases left unmatched: 13. CDR3 in amino acids: CASSEPGTEDSEKLFF. CDR3 sequence (DNA): TGTGCCAGCAGCGAACCGGGGACAGAAGACTCTGAAAAACTGTTTTTT.

This chain connects TRBV7-9 to TRBJ2-3, with 8 bases identical to TRBD1. The V gene end was trimmed by 5 bases and the J gene end by 7 bases; junction bases not matched to a gene: 11. This CDR3 contains 15 residues. Germline CDR1 and CDR2: SEHNR and FQNEAQ (reference sequence). The DNA for the CDR3 is TGTGCCAGCAGCAGGGAGTCAGGGGGCTTAAATACGCAGTATTTT. The encoded protein is CASSRESGGLNTQYF.

The rearrangement joins TRBV10-2 to TRBJ1-5; D not resolved. Germline lookup yields CDR1 WSHSY and CDR2 SAAADI. This CDR3 has 15 residues. Between the trimmed V and J ends, which lost 3 bases and 3 bases, there was a span of 12 bases. Here the CDR3 DNA reads TGCGCCAGCAGTGACGGGGTTTTTCTCAATCAGCCCCAGCATTTT. Residues: CASSDGVFLNQPQHF.

The chain employs TRBV27 and TRBJ1-2; 7 bases agree with TRBD1. J gave up 5 bases and V 5 bases, and 11 bases lay outside the gene matches. In germline, CDR1 is MNHEY, CDR2 SMNVEV (reference sequence). The CDR3 sequence is 15 residues long. CDR3 sequence reads: CASSPYKDRTYGYTF. The CDR3 nucleotides read TGTGCCAGCAGTCCATATAAGGACAGGACGTATGGCTACACCTTC.

The chain has TRBV19 and TRBJ2-2; D unclear. Germline V gene lookup returns CDR1 LNHDA and CDR2 SQIVND (reference sequence). V lost 7 bases and J lost 1, with 7 bases in between. This CDR3 region has 13 residues. CDR3 nucleotides: TGTGCCAGTATTACGGGGAACACCGGGGAGCTGTTTTTT. It specifies CASITGNTGELFF.

The chain employs TRBV9 and TRBJ1-2, with TRBD1 matching 9 bases. Germline V gene lookup returns CDR1 SGDLS and CDR2 YYNGEE. This CDR3 is 14 amino acids long. V was pared by 0 bases and J by 3 bases, with 0 bases of the junction left unmatched. The CDR3 coding sequence is TGTGCCAGCAGCGTAGGACAGGGGGACTATGGCTACACCTTC. Translated: CASSVGQGDYGYTF.

The DNA of the CDR3 is TGTGCCAGCAGCTTAGTCAGACAGGGTGGAAACACCATATATTTT. Protein: CASSLVRQGGNTIYF. The chain joins TRBV7-8 to TRBJ1-3, with 7 nucleotides matching TRBD1. The CDR3 extends over 15 amino acids. J lost 3 bases, V lost 1 base, and 3 bases had no gene match. Germline-derived CDR1 and CDR2 are SGHVS and FQNEAQ.

Only one count was recorded for this clone. The V call is TRBV4-2, the J call TRBJ2-7, with 7 bases fitting TRBD2. Germline CDR1 and CDR2: LGHNA and YNFKEQ. The ends lost 0 bases at V and 5 bases at J; junction bases unmatched: 10. The CDR3 is 16 amino acids. The DNA of the CDR3 is TGTGCCAGCAGCCAAGAGGTGCCGGGGGGTGAGAACGAGCAGTACTTC. The encoded protein is CASSQEVPGGENEQYF.